These 21 T cell receptor beta chains share one sample of origin, sequenced in a study of T cells in women clearing cervical HPV infection. Here immunoSEQ multiplex PCR was the method, and the copy in TCRdb shows in-frame clones only, minus some. Its table lists tens of thousands of clones. The sequenced material came from blood buffy coat. The receptor source for this set is a woman between 18 and 70 years old with a cervical HPV16 infection that either progressed to CIN3+ or cleared (not recorded which).

Notes on this clone: The CDR3 end lies 3 residues beyond the end of the read and is filled in from the germline J gene. The V and J genes are TRBV20-1 and TRBJ2-7, with TRBD2 matching 9 bases. V trimming: 7 bases; J trimming: 5 bases; junction bases outside the gene matches: 12. The CDR3 loop spans 14 amino acids. Germline V gene data show CDR1 as DFQATT and CDR2 as SNEGSKA (reference sequence). Incomplete CDR3 DNA: TGCAGTGGAATTAGCGGGAGTGTAAACCACGAG. This translates into CSGISGSVNHE. In full, the CDR3 reads CSGISGSVNHEQYF.

Regarding this clone: The CDR3 end falls 3 residues outside the read, so it is completed with the germline J gene. J is TRBJ2-7 and V is TRBV11-2; possibly TRBD1 for D (5 bases). Between the trimmed V and J ends, which lost 3 bases and 2 bases, there was a span of 14 bases. Germline V CDR1 and CDR2: SGHAT, FQNNGV. The CDR3 runs to 15 residues. The CDR3 DNA, read in part, is TGTGCCAGCAGCTTCTCCCGGGTCAGGGCCTACGAG. Protein product: CASSFSRVRAYE. The CDR3, in full, reads CASSFSRVRAYEQYF.

As for this clone: The CDR3 goes on 3 residues after the read ends, and that part is filled in from the germline J gene. This chain links TRBV18 with TRBJ2-3; D not certain. Trimming took off 4 bases at V and 0 bases at J, with 20 bases between the two ends. The CDR3 contains 18 residues. CDR1 and CDR2 from the germline V gene are KGHSH and LQKENI. The CDR3 DNA, read in part, is TGTGCCAGCTCACTCAGTCCGACCAGTACGACTAGCACAGATACG. Its translation: CASSLSPTSTTSTDT. Given in full, the CDR3 is CASSLSPTSTTSTDTQYF.

With respect to this clone: The read is 3 residues too short to cover the CDR3 end, so that end is filled in from the germline J gene. This chain uses TRBV19 with TRBJ2-1, with TRBD1 identical over 8 bases. The trim removed 0 bases at V and 5 bases at J, leaving 12 bases unmatched. From germline, CDR1 is LNHDA and CDR2 SQIVND (reference sequence). The CDR3 loop spans 18 amino acids. CDR3 amino acids: CASSIDGSWTGLNNEQFF. CDR3 DNA, as far as it was read: TGTGCCAGTAGTATAGATGGGTCCTGGACAGGGTTGAACAATGAG.

Comment on this clone: The missing CDR3 end, 3 residues past where the read stops, is filled in from the germline J gene. The V and J genes are TRBV18 and TRBJ1-1, with 7 bases identical to TRBD1. In germline, CDR1 is KGHSH, CDR2 LQKENI. This CDR3 has 14 amino acids. Trimming at V came to 6 bases and at J to 3 bases, leaving 7 bases not matched to a gene. CDR3 loop: CASSLGTAHTEAFF. The CDR3 DNA, read in part, is TGTGCCAGCTCCCTCGGGACAGCGCACACTGAA.

CDR3 DNA, as far as it was read: TGTGCCAGCAGCCCAACAGGGACCACTGAA. Its translation is CASSPTGTTE. The full CDR3 is CASSPTGTTEAFF. V gene TRBV2 combines with J gene TRBJ1-1; TRBD1 might be the D (6 bases). The read halts 3 residues ahead of the CDR3 end, with the missing end drawn from the germline J gene. CDR1 SNHLY and CDR2 FYNNEI come from the germline V gene. V lost 6 bases, J lost 4 bases, and 12 bases lay in between. The CDR3 loop spans 13 amino acids. The full variable domain, completed using reference TRBV2 and TRBJ1-1, is EPEVTQTPSHQVTQMGQEVILRCVPISNHLYFYWYRQILGQKVEFLVSFYNNEISEKSEIFDDQFSVERPDGSNFTLKIRSTKLEDSAMYFCASSPTGTTEAFFGQGTRLTVV.

Remarks on this clone: The read ends 3 residues shy of where the CDR3 ends; the end is completed using the germline J gene. V usage is TRBV4-2 and J usage is TRBJ2-3; 14 bases line up with TRBD2. Germline CDR1 and CDR2: LGHNA and YNFKEQ. V shed 0 bases, J shed 5 bases, and the junction held 4 bases outside the gene matches. The CDR3 runs to 17 residues. The CDR3 loop reads CASSQETSGRAGDTQYF. CDR3 DNA (partial): TGTGCCAGCAGCCAAGAGACTAGCGGGAGGGCGGGAGATACG.

With respect to this clone: Read data end 3 residues before the CDR3 end; the end is taken from the germline J gene. The rearrangement uses TRBV11-2 and TRBJ2-3; 10 bases match TRBD2. The V and J ends lost 5 bases and 7 bases, in that order; junction bases with no gene match: 3. Germline-derived CDR1 and CDR2 are SGHAT and FQNNGV. The CDR3 has 13 residues. CDR3 bases read: TGTGCCAGCAGCAATAGCGGGGGGAATACG. Its translation is CASSNSGGNT. The entire CDR3 reads CASSNSGGNTQYF.

Turning to this clone: The read terminates 3 residues ahead of where the CDR3 ends, so the germline J gene completes it. This chain uses TRBV28 with TRBJ2-1; D perhaps matches TRBD2 (6 bases). This CDR3 spans 15 amino acids. CDR1 and CDR2 (germline): MDHEN, SYDVKM. V shed 5 bases and J shed 2 bases, with 13 bases lying between them. The CDR3 DNA, read in part, is TGTGCCAGCAGTCGACTAGGGAATACCTACAATGAG. As protein: CASSRLGNTYNE. The whole CDR3 is CASSRLGNTYNEQFF.

In regard to this clone: The sequenced fragment ends 3 residues before the CDR3 boundary, so the rest is inferred from the germline J gene. The chain recombines TRBV5-1 with TRBJ2-1, with D perhaps TRBD1 (6 bases). Germline V lookup: CDR1 SGHRS, CDR2 YFSETQ. This CDR3 spans 13 amino acids. Trimming removed 0 bases at V and 8 bases at J, with 9 bases between. The DNA read from the CDR3 is TGCGCCAGCAGCTTGGTGGGGGCCCATGAG. As protein: CASSLVGAHE. The whole CDR3 sequence reads CASSLVGAHEQFF.

Notes on this clone: The read falls 3 residues short of the CDR3 end, and the missing part is taken from the germline J gene. The chain has TRBV29-1 and TRBJ1-1; 8 bases line up with TRBD1. The CDR3 runs 14 residues. J was trimmed by 1 base and V by 5 bases; bases with no gene match: 6. Germline V CDR1 and CDR2: SQVTM, ANQGSEA. The CDR3 sequence: CSVLAGQGNTEAFF. CDR3 DNA (partial): TGCAGCGTTCTTGCAGGACAGGGGAACACTGAA.

On this clone: The CDR3 end falls 3 residues outside the read, so it is completed with the germline J gene. V usage is TRBV6-2 or TRBV6-3 and J usage is TRBJ2-1; TRBD2 might be the D (6 bases). This CDR3 spans 12 amino acids. Deletions cut 6 bases from V and 9 bases from J, with 12 bases between. From germline, CDR1 is MNHEY and CDR2 SVGEGT. CDR3 DNA (partial): TGTGCCAGCAGCCAAGGGGAGGTTGAG. The encoded protein is CASSQGEVE. The complete CDR3 reads CASSQGEVEQFF.

Notes on this clone: The read halts 3 residues ahead of the CDR3 end, with the missing end drawn from the germline J gene. This chain joins TRBV5-1 and TRBJ2-7; D might be TRBD2 (6 bases). The V end lost 4 bases, the J end lost 2 bases, and 10 bases lay between the germline ends. Germline V gene sequence: CDR1 SGHRS, CDR2 YFSETQ. The CDR3 spans 13 residues. The part of the CDR3 DNA that was read is TGCGCCAGCAGCCTTAGCGGCACCTACGAG. It encodes CASSLSGTYE. The full CDR3 reads CASSLSGTYEQYF.

In regard to this clone: The DNA ends 3 residues before the CDR3 does, and the rest of the CDR3 is filled in from the germline J gene. This rearrangement joins TRBV16 to TRBJ2-3, with 7 nucleotides matching TRBD2. Germline-derived CDR1 and CDR2 are KGHSY and FQNENV. V gave up 2 bases and J gave up 2 bases; unmatched junction bases: 4. The CDR3 extends over 15 amino acids. The CDR3 bases that were read are TGTGCCAGCAGCCAAGGCGGGAGAATCACAGATACG. As protein: CASSQGGRITDT. The full CDR3 sequence reads CASSQGGRITDTQYF.

Comment on this clone: The sequence runs out 3 residues before the end of the CDR3; the remainder is reconstructed from the germline J gene. The sample has other DNA sequences that encode this CDR3 too. This chain links TRBV18 with TRBJ1-3, with 7 bases aligning to TRBD1. The CDR3 extends over 17 amino acids. Per the germline V gene, CDR1 is KGHSH and CDR2 is LQKENI. V trimming: 1 base; J trimming: 1 base; junction bases outside the gene matches: 7. This CDR3 is CASSPLAGGLSGNTIYF. The DNA read from the CDR3 is TGTGCCAGCTCACCACTGGCAGGGGGACTTTCTGGAAACACC. Full variable domain (missing parts from reference TRBV18 and TRBJ1-3): NAGVMQNPRHLVRRRGQEARLRCSPMKGHSHVYWYRQLPEEGLKFMVYLQKENIIDESGMPKERFSAEFPKEGPSILRIQQVVRGDSAAYFCASSPLAGGLSGNTIYFGEGSWLTVV.

With respect to this clone: The read ends 3 residues early relative to the CDR3; the germline J gene fills the gap. The chain uses TRBV20-1 and TRBJ2-3; TRBD2 matches 8 bases. CDR1 and CDR2 (germline): DFQATT, SNEGSKA (reference sequence). V shed 1 base, J shed 2 bases, and the junction held 2 bases outside the gene matches. This CDR3 spans 14 amino acids. The CDR3 region is CSARVLADTDTQYF. The DNA read from the CDR3 is TGCAGTGCTAGAGTACTAGCGGACACAGATACG.

As for this clone: The read ends 3 residues early relative to the CDR3; the germline J gene fills the gap. The rearrangement links TRBV20-1 to TRBJ2-1, with TRBD1 matching over 10 bases. V gave up 3 bases and J gave up 3 bases; unmatched junction bases: 2. CDR3 length: 14 amino acids. CDR1 DFQATT and CDR2 SNEGSKA come from the germline V gene (reference sequence). The CDR3 reads CSARGQGNYNEQFF. CDR3 bases read: TGCAGTGCTAGGGGACAGGGGAACTACAATGAG.

With respect to this clone: This CDR3 is also generated by other DNA sequences in the sample. The CDR3 loop reads CAGILGHISSGNTIYF. The part of the CDR3 DNA that was read is TGTGCCGGGATTTTGGGACACATAAGCTCTGGAAACACC. This rearrangement joins TRBV30 to TRBJ1-3; D possibly corresponds to TRBD1 (6 bases). The CDR3 end falls 3 residues outside the read, so it is completed with the germline J gene. V dropped 8 bases and J dropped 0 bases, with 20 bases sitting between them. Looked up from germline, CDR1 is GTSNPN and CDR2 is SVGIG (reference sequence). The CDR3 spans 16 residues.

A note on this clone: The read ends 3 residues shy of where the CDR3 ends; the end is completed using the germline J gene. The chain uses TRBV20-1 and TRBJ2-7; 7 bases fit TRBD1. The germline gives CDR1 DFQATT, CDR2 SNEGSKA (reference sequence). This CDR3 spans 14 amino acids. Trimming at V came to 6 bases and at J to 0 bases, leaving 8 bases not matched to a gene. CDR3 protein: CSALQGRSSYEQYF. The DNA read from the CDR3 is TGCAGTGCCCTACAGGGGCGAAGCTCCTACGAG.

Notes on this clone: Coverage ceases 3 residues before the CDR3 finishes, and the germline J gene fills in the end. The chain combines TRBV2 with TRBJ2-1, with TRBD1 identical over 8 bases. CDR1 and CDR2 from the germline V gene are SNHLY and FYNNEI. The CDR3 runs to 14 residues. V lost 6 bases to trimming and J lost 6 bases; unmatched junction nucleotides: 7. The CDR3 here is CASSDYTGGNEQFF. CDR3 DNA (partial): TGTGCCAGCAGCGACTATACAGGGGGCAATGAG. Using reference TRBV2 and TRBJ2-1 for the parts outside the CDR3, the full variable domain is EPEVTQTPSHQVTQMGQEVILRCVPISNHLYFYWYRQILGQKVEFLVSFYNNEISEKSEIFDDQFSVERPDGSNFTLKIRSTKLEDSAMYFCASSDYTGGNEQFFGPGTRLTVL.

Points on this clone: One junction end disagrees with the germline gene, perhaps due to a read error. The sequenced fragment ends 3 residues before the CDR3 boundary, so the rest is inferred from the germline J gene. The sample contains more than one DNA sequence encoding this CDR3. J is TRBJ1-3 and V is TRBV7-9; 8 positions agree with TRBD1. The CDR3 has 15 residues. Per the germline V gene, CDR1 is SEHNR and CDR2 is FQNEAQ (reference sequence). CDR3 amino acids: CASSVTGGTGNTIYF. The CDR3 DNA, read in part, is TGTGCCAGCAGCGTAACAGGGGGTACTGGAAACACA.